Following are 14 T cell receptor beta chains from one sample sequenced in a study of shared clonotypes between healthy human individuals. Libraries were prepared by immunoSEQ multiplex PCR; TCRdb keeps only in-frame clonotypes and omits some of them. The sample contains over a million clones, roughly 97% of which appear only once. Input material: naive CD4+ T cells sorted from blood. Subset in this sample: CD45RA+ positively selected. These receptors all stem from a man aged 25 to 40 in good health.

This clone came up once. CDR3 loop: CASSVDGANVLTF. The CDR3, as DNA: TGTGCCAGCAGTGTAGACGGGGCCAACGTCCTGACTTTC. The V and J genes are TRBV11-2 and TRBJ2-6; D gene ambiguous. V was pared by 6 bases and J by 4 bases, with 7 bases between. The CDR3 is 13 residues long. CDR1 and CDR2 (germline): SGHAT, FQNNGV.

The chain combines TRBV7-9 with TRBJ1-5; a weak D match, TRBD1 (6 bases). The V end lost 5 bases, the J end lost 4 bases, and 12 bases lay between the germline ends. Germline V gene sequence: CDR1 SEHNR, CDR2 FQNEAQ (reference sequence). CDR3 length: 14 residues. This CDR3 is CASSEQGPNQPQHF. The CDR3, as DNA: TGTGCCAGCAGCGAGCAGGGGCCGAATCAGCCCCAGCATTTT.

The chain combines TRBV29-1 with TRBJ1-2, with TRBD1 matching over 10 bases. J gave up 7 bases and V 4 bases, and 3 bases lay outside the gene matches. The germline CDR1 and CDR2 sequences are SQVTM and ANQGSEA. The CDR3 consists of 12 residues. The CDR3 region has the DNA TGCAGCGTTGGACAGGGGGCATTTGGCTACACCTTC. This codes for CSVGQGAFGYTF.

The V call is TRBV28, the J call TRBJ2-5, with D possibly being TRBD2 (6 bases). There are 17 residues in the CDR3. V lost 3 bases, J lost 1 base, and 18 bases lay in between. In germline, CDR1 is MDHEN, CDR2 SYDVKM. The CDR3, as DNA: TGTGCCAGCAGTTTTTCCCCGTGGAGGGCCGCCCAAGAGACCCAGTACTTC. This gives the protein CASSFSPWRAAQETQYF.

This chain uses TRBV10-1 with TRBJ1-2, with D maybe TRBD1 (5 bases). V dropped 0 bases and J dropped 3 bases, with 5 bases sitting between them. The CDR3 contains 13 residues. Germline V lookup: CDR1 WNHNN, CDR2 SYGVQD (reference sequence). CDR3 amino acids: CASSESGDYGYTF. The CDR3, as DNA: TGCGCCAGCAGTGAGTCAGGGGACTATGGCTACACCTTC.

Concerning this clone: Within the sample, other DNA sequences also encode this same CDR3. The CDR3 region is CASSFNRGGETQYF. The CDR3 nucleotides read TGTGCCAGCAGCTTTAATCGGGGGGGAGAGACCCAGTACTTC. The chain joins TRBV11-2 to TRBJ2-5; 8 nucleotides line up with TRBD2. In germline, CDR1 is SGHAT, CDR2 FQNNGV. Unmatched junction bases numbered 4, after V lost 3 bases and J lost 4 bases. The CDR3 totals 14 residues.

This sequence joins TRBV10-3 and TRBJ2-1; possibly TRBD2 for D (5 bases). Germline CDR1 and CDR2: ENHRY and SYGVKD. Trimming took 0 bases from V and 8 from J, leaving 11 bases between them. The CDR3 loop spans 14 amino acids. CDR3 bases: TGTGCCATCAGTGAGTCGTGGGAGTCGGATGAGCAGTTCTTC. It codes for CAISESWESDEQFF.

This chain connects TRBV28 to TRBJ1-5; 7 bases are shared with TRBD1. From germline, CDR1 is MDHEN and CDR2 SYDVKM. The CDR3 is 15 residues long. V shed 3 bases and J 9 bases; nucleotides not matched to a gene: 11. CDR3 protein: CASSLWDSSQGPQHF. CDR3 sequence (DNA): TGTGCCAGCAGTTTGTGGGACAGTTCCCAGGGGCCCCAGCATTTT.

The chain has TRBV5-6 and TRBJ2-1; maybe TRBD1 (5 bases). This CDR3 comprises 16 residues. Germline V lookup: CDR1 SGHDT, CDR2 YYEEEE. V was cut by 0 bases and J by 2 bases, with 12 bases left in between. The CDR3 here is CASSLERGLPYNEQFF. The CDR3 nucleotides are TGTGCCAGCAGCTTGGAAAGGGGCTTGCCCTACAATGAGCAGTTCTTC.

CDR3 DNA sequence: TGTGCCAGCAGCCGACCGCTTGCCGGTAATGAAAAACTGTTTTTT. This encodes CASSRPLAGNEKLFF. This chain uses TRBV7-9 with TRBJ1-4, with D uncertain. Germline loops: CDR1 SEHNR, CDR2 FQNEAQ (reference sequence). CDR3 length: 15 residues. Deletions cut 5 bases from V and 4 bases from J, with 14 bases between.

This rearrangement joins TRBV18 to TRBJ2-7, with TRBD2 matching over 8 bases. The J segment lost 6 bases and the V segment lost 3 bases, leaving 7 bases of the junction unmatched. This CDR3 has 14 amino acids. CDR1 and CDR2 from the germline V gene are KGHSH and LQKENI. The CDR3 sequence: CASSPPGLGTEQYF. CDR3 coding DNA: TGTGCCAGCTCACCTCCGGGACTAGGCACCGAGCAGTACTTC.

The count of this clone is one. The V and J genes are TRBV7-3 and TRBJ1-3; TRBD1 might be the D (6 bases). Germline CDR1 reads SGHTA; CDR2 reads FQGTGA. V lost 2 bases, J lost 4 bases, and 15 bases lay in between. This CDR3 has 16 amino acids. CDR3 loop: CASSLGTGIGGNTIYF. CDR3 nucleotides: TGTGCCAGCAGCTTAGGCACAGGGATCGGGGGAAACACCATATATTTT.

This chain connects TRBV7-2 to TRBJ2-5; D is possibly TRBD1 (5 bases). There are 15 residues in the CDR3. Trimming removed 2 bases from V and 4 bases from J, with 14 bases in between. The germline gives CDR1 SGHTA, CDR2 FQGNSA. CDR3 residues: CASSLRGRVVETQYF. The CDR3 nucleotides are TGTGCCAGCAGCTTAAGAGGCAGGGTAGTAGAGACCCAGTACTTC.

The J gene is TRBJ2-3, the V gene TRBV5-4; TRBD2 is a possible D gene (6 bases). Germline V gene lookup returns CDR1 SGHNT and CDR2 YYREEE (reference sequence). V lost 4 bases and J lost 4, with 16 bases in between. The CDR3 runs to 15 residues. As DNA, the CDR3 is TGTGCCAGCAGCGGGGACCGACGGGAGCCAGATACGCAGTATTTT. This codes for CASSGDRREPDTQYF.